A single sample gave rise to the 16 T cell receptor beta chains below, sequenced in a study of shared clonotypes between healthy human individuals. Only in-frame clones appear in the TCRdb table, and some are missing; sequencing was by immunoSEQ multiplex PCR. Of approximately 1.1 million clones in the sample, around 78% were seen once. Input material: memory CD4+ T cells from PBMCs. Noted subset: CD45RA-negative fraction. These TCRs come from a man younger than 35 in good health. Some clones in this sample may be carry-over from other donors' samples.

The chain has TRBV9 and TRBJ2-2; tentatively, D is TRBD1 or TRBD2 (6 bases each). CDR1 and CDR2 from the germline V gene are SGDLS and YYNGEE. Trimming cost V 0 bases and J 6 bases, with 12 bases left between them. The CDR3 loop spans 15 amino acids. For the CDR3, the DNA is TGTGCCAGCAGCGTAGATGGGGGGCTGGCCGGGGAGCTGTTTTTT. Translation gives CASSVDGGLAGELFF.

The chain carries TRBV7-2 and TRBJ2-1; D not certain. Trimming shortened V by 0 bases and J by 7 bases, and 7 bases separated the two germline ends. This CDR3 has 13 residues. In germline, CDR1 is SGHTA, CDR2 FQGNSA. CDR3 DNA: TGTGCCAGCAGCTTAGCTTTATTGAATGAGCAGTTCTTC. Encoded protein: CASSLALLNEQFF.

The CDR3 sequence: CASSPPAVVGELFF. As DNA, the CDR3 is TGTGCCAGCTCACCACCGGCAGTCGTCGGGGAGCTGTTTTTT. This sequence joins TRBV18 and TRBJ2-2; D is uncertain. CDR3 length: 14 residues. The germline V gene has CDR1 KGHSH and CDR2 LQKENI. V was shortened by 0 bases and J by 7 bases, with 9 bases between the two germline ends.

The chain links TRBV28 to TRBJ2-3; 9 bases match TRBD2. The V and J ends lost 5 bases and 5 bases, in that order; junction bases with no gene match: 17. Per the germline V gene, CDR1 is MDHEN and CDR2 is SYDVKM. CDR3 length: 18 amino acids. This CDR3 reads CASSPGLFVAGALDTQYF. For the CDR3, the DNA is TGTGCCAGCAGTCCGGGACTCTTTGTAGCGGGAGCTTTAGATACGCAGTATTTT. The full variable domain, in which reference TRBV28 and TRBJ2-3 provide the parts outside the CDR3, is DVKVTQSSRYLVKRTGEKVFLECVQDMDHENMFWYRQDPGLGLRLIYFSYDVKMKEKGDIPEGYSVSREKKERFSLILESASTNQTSMYLCASSPGLFVAGALDTQYFGPGTRLTVL.

The chain employs TRBV7-8 and TRBJ1-3, with D hard to call. Trimming took 5 bases from V and 1 from J, leaving 9 bases between them. This CDR3 region has 14 residues. The V gene's germline CDR1 is SGHVS and CDR2 FQNEAQ. The CDR3 loop is CASSPLVSGNTIYF. The CDR3 nucleotides read TGTGCCAGCAGCCCCTTAGTATCTGGAAACACCATATATTTT.

The chain recombines TRBV7-3 with TRBJ1-5; D is unresolved. V was pared by 5 bases and J by 9 bases, with 14 bases between. CDR1 is SGHTA, CDR2 FQGTGA, per germline. This CDR3 has 13 residues. The DNA of the CDR3 is TGTGCCAGCAGCCCGAGGCCACTCCGGCCCCAGCATTTT. Encoded protein: CASSPRPLRPQHF.

Here the CDR3 DNA reads TGTGCCAGCAGCTCTTCGACCCTCCCAGATACGCAGTATTTT. It translates to CASSSSTLPDTQYF. The rearrangement joins TRBV7-3 to TRBJ2-3, with no clear D. Germline lookup yields CDR1 SGHTA and CDR2 FQGTGA. Trimming pared 4 bases from V and 4 bases from J, leaving 12 bases between. The CDR3 spans 14 residues.

This rearrangement joins TRBV9 to TRBJ2-5; 9 nucleotides line up with TRBD2. The germline V gene has CDR1 SGDLS and CDR2 YYNGEE. The V segment lost 4 bases and the J segment 4 bases; nucleotides outside the gene matches: 8. This CDR3 region has 15 residues. CDR3 in DNA: TGTGCCAGCAGCTCGGCCCCGGGACTAGCAGAGACCCAGTACTTC. Protein sequence: CASSSAPGLAETQYF.

This chain connects TRBV7-3 to TRBJ1-1; the D gene is possibly TRBD1 (6 bases). This CDR3 spans 15 amino acids. V shed 2 bases and J shed 4 bases, with 14 bases lying between them. Germline V gene lookup returns CDR1 SGHTA and CDR2 FQGTGA. The CDR3 nucleotides read TGTGCCAGCAGCTTAGATTCAGGGGTGGGCACTGAAGCTTTCTTT. It codes for CASSLDSGVGTEAFF.

Here the CDR3 reads CASSTRGPGANVLTF. DNA for the CDR3: TGTGCCAGTAGTACCAGGGGGCCTGGGGCCAACGTCCTGACTTTC. V usage is TRBV19 and J usage is TRBJ2-6; 8 nucleotides align to TRBD1. Germline-derived CDR1 and CDR2 are LNHDA and SQIVND (reference sequence). The CDR3 runs 15 residues. V lost 4 bases and J lost 2; bases outside the gene matches: 1.

Only a few counts were recorded for this clone. The rearrangement links TRBV29-1 to TRBJ2-5; 8 nucleotides line up with TRBD1. In germline, CDR1 is SQVTM, CDR2 ANQGSEA. V lost 5 bases and J lost 4; bases outside the gene matches: 6. This CDR3 contains 13 residues. The CDR3: CSVRTGTGETQYF. CDR3 in DNA: TGCAGCGTTAGGACAGGGACGGGAGAGACCCAGTACTTC.

Only a few counts were recorded for this clone. This chain joins TRBV4-2 and TRBJ2-2; TRBD2 might be the D (6 bases). The CDR3 length is 15 residues. Germline V CDR1 and CDR2: LGHNA, YNFKEQ. The germline V and J ends were trimmed by 4 bases and 6 bases, with 15 bases remaining between them. CDR3 DNA sequence: TGTGCCAGCAGCCCGGAAGCGAGGAGGGCCGGGGAGCTGTTTTTT. The encoded protein is CASSPEARRAGELFF.

This clone was seen ten or more times. V and J are TRBV7-2 and TRBJ2-1; 8 bases align to TRBD2. The trim removed 7 bases at V and 0 bases at J, leaving 5 bases unmatched. The CDR3 is made up of 15 amino acids. Germline V gene lookup returns CDR1 SGHTA and CDR2 FQGNSA. CDR3 sequence (DNA): TGTGCCAGCAAAACTAGCGGAGACTCCTACAATGAGCAGTTCTTC. Its translation: CASKTSGDSYNEQFF.

The chain links TRBV5-1 to TRBJ2-3, with D perhaps TRBD1 (6 bases). The CDR3 runs 15 residues. The V gene's germline CDR1 is SGHRS and CDR2 YFSETQ. The V gene lost 2 bases and the J gene lost 0 bases, with 10 bases spanning the gap. The CDR3 reads CASSFEGVSTDTQYF. The CDR3 DNA is TGCGCCAGCAGCTTCGAGGGGGTTAGCACAGATACGCAGTATTTT. Combining the CDR3 with reference TRBV5-1 and TRBJ2-3 gives the whole variable domain KAGVTQTPRYLIKTRGQQVTLSCSPISGHRSVSWYQQTPGQGLQFLFEYFSETQRNKGNFPGRFSGRQFSNSRSEMNVSTLELGDSALYLCASSFEGVSTDTQYFGPGTRLTVL.

The CDR3 spells CASSRTGLGTGELFF. The CDR3, as DNA: TGTGCCAGTAGTAGAACAGGGTTGGGTACCGGGGAGCTGTTTTTT. The rearrangement links TRBV19 to TRBJ2-2; TRBD1 might be the D (6 bases). Trimming stripped 4 bases from V and 5 bases from J, with 14 bases between. Germline loops: CDR1 LNHDA, CDR2 SQIVND (reference sequence). The CDR3 spans 15 residues.

The chain recombines TRBV10-3 with TRBJ2-2, with D possibly TRBD1 on 5 matching bases. Trimming removed 8 bases from V and 1 base from J, with 14 bases in between. CDR1 and CDR2 from the germline V gene are ENHRY and SYGVKD. CDR3 length: 15 residues. This CDR3 reads CAIRGVGQNTGELFF. The DNA of the CDR3 is TGTGCCATCCGTGGGGTAGGACAGAACACCGGGGAGCTGTTTTTT.